The source of this TCR beta chain is a study of vaccination and CD4 T cells after COVID-19. In the study overall: Spike peptides, overlapping and drawn from SARS-CoV-2, HCoV-NL63, HCoV-OC43 and HCoV-229E, were used to stimulate cells.

The study sequenced cultured CD4+ T cell DNA using the Oncomine TCR Beta short-read assay. A single record per CDR3 protein comes from TCRdb applying MiXCR to the PCR reads. The sample consists of 6,900 or so distinct CDR3 sequences, approximately 37% of them appearing once. Notes on this clonotype: Its antigen is undetermined.

The treatment was: roughly 10-day PBMC culture with coronavirus spike peptide pools or control peptides (ViraFEST assay). The unexposed donor provided CD4+ T cells, which were taken before the COVID-19 pandemic (2011-2018). Germline CDR1 reads SEHNR; CDR2 reads FQNEAQ (reference sequence). The CDR3 loop spans 14 amino acids. The J segment lost 13 bases and the V segment lost 5 bases, leaving 10 bases of the junction unmatched. The origin of this receptor is a human donor in good health. The sample consisted of CD4+ T cells from blood, cultured in vitro. This chain joins TRBV7-9 and TRBJ1-6, with TRBD1 identical over 8 bases. The CDR3 spells CASSPHGQGSPLHF. The CDR3 nucleotides read TGTGCCAGCAGCCCACACGGACAGGGTTCGCCCCTCCACTTT.